The present TCR beta chain was sequenced within a study of blood T cell repertoires in COVID-19. This CDR3 is 14 amino acids long. V was shortened by 3 bases and J by 0 bases, with 6 bases between the two germline ends. Per the germline V gene, CDR1 is GTSNPN and CDR2 is SVGIG (reference sequence). TCRdb keeps only in-frame clones here, not all; method: immunoSEQ multiplex PCR. In the table there are roughly 70,000 clones, approximately 88% of which are singletons. This rearrangement joins TRBV30 to TRBJ1-6; unclear D gene. The sequenced sample was peripheral blood. This clonotype was obtained from a woman between 65 and 79 years old with acute or convalescent COVID-19. This CDR3 is CAWRWSSYNSPLHF. Here the CDR3 DNA reads TGTGCCTGGAGATGGAGCTCCTATAATTCACCCCTCCACTTT.